This T cell receptor (beta chain) was documented in a study of shared clonotypes between healthy human individuals. Trimming removed 3 bases from V and 1 base from J, with 6 bases in between. Germline CDR1 and CDR2: GTSNPN and SVGIG (reference sequence). The CDR3 covers 13 residues. Generated by immunoSEQ multiplex PCR, the TCRdb table keeps only in-frame clones and is missing some. The repertoire holds about 2,500,000 clones, with about 92% as singletons. In the CD4+ fraction, cells were divided into CD45RA+ naive and CD45RA-negative memory subsets. Sequencing was carried out using naive CD4+ T cells sorted from blood. Subset: CD45RA+ positively selected. The gene calls are TRBV30 and TRBJ2-2, with D unclear. The clonotype comes from a man aged 18 to 29 in good health. The CDR3 loop is CAWSPENTGELFF. CDR3 DNA: TGTGCCTGGAGCCCAGAGAACACCGGGGAGCTGTTTTTT.